This passage covers 14 T cell receptor beta chains from one sample sequenced in a study of shared T cell receptors in the human thymus. The repertoire was sequenced with immunoSEQ multiplex PCR; TCRdb's copy has only in-frame clones and lacks some. The sample records hundreds of thousands of clones, 85% to 90% being singletons. The same data also contributed to another study, on human thymus T cells.

The sequenced sample consisted of thymocytes. These receptors came from a boy under two years old with a congenital heart defect.

The rearrangement uses TRBV7-2 and TRBJ2-4, with D perhaps matching TRBD2 (6 bases). Per the germline V gene, CDR1 is SGHTA and CDR2 is FQGNSA. Deletions cut 5 bases from V and 6 bases from J, with 17 bases between. This CDR3 is built from 15 residues. This CDR3 is CASSTRTSEGNIQYF. The CDR3 bases are TGTGCCAGCAGCACTAGGACCTCGGAGGGAAACATTCAGTACTTC.

The rearrangement links TRBV19 to TRBJ2-1, with D possibly being TRBD1 (7 bases). The CDR3 totals 15 residues. Per the germline V gene, CDR1 is LNHDA and CDR2 is SQIVND (reference sequence). Trimming pared 3 bases from V and 9 bases from J, leaving 18 bases between. CDR3 sequence reads: CASSIRGAGVREQFF. CDR3 bases: TGTGCCAGTAGTATCAGGGGGGCAGGGGTTCGTGAGCAGTTCTTC. Full variable domain (missing parts from reference TRBV19 and TRBJ2-1): DGGITQSPKYLFRKEGQNVTLSCEQNLNHDAMYWYRQDPGQGLRLIYYSQIVNDFQKGDIAEGYSVSREKKESFPLTVTSAQKNPTAFYLCASSIRGAGVREQFFGPGTRLTVL.

CDR3 DNA: TGTGCCAGCAGATCCGGGACAGGAAGGTTCTCACGGAAAGCTTTCTTT. It specifies CASRSGTGRFSRKAFF. The chain joins TRBV28 to TRBJ1-1; 8 bases line up with TRBD1. Germline assignment: CDR1 MDHEN and CDR2 SYDVKM. V lost 6 bases to trimming and J lost 9 bases; unmatched junction nucleotides: 18. The CDR3 covers 16 residues.

In this sample, this clone turned up once. The rearrangement links TRBV20-1 to TRBJ1-2; D is possibly TRBD1 (6 bases). The CDR3 has 10 amino acids. The V end lost 3 bases, the J end lost 8 bases, and 7 bases lay between the germline ends. The V gene's germline CDR1 is DFQATT and CDR2 SNEGSKA (reference sequence). As DNA, the CDR3 is TGCAGTGCTAGTAGGGGGGGCTACACCTTC. Amino acids: CSASRGGYTF.

This sequence joins TRBV9 and TRBJ2-2; TRBD1 might be the D (5 bases). V was trimmed by 3 bases and J by 5 bases, leaving 17 bases between them. CDR3 length: 16 amino acids. Germline V lookup: CDR1 SGDLS, CDR2 YYNGEE. CDR3 residues: CASSEECRRETGELFF. For the CDR3, the DNA is TGTGCCAGCAGCGAGGAGTGCCGCAGGGAAACCGGGGAGCTGTTTTTT.

The J gene is TRBJ2-6, the V gene TRBV13, with a possible D match to TRBD2 (5 bases). The CDR3 spans 15 residues. The ends were cut back, 5 bases at V and 4 bases at J, with 12 bases in the middle. Germline CDR1 reads PRHDT; CDR2 reads FYEKMQ (reference sequence). The CDR3 region has the DNA TGTGCCAGCAGCCATATCGGGGAAGGGGCCAACGTCCTGACTTTC. Amino acid sequence: CASSHIGEGANVLTF.

This chain connects TRBV27 to TRBJ2-7; the match to TRBD2 covers 15 bases. Germline trimming cut 4 bases from V and 1 base from J; bases unmatched to any gene: 5. The CDR3 has 17 residues. Germline V lookup: CDR1 MNHEY, CDR2 SMNVEV (reference sequence). The CDR3 reads CASSSPGTSGRSYEQYF. The CDR3 bases are TGTGCCAGCAGTTCCCCCGGGACTAGCGGGAGGTCCTACGAGCAGTACTTC.

CDR3 sequence: CASSQECGDRGFSGNTIYF. The CDR3 bases are TGCGCCAGCAGCCAAGAATGCGGAGACAGAGGATTCTCTGGAAACACCATATATTTT. This chain links TRBV4-3 with TRBJ1-3, with D perhaps TRBD1 (5 bases). The germline gives CDR1 LGHNA, CDR2 YSLEER. CDR3 length: 19 amino acids. V shed 0 bases and J shed 0 bases, with 18 bases lying between them.

This rearrangement joins TRBV6-6 to TRBJ2-1; TRBD2 might be the D (6 bases). The V gene lost 2 bases and the J gene lost 5 bases, with 16 bases spanning the gap. This CDR3 is 16 amino acids long. Germline lookup yields CDR1 MNHNY and CDR2 SVGAGI (reference sequence). DNA of the CDR3: TGTGCCAGCAGTTACAACCCCTTTGCGGGACACAATGAGCAGTTCTTC. Translated: CASSYNPFAGHNEQFF.

The chain has TRBV9 and TRBJ2-1; TRBD1 agrees at 9 bases. CDR3 length equals 15 residues. Germline trimming cut 3 bases from V and 4 bases from J; bases unmatched to any gene: 5. Germline CDR1 and CDR2: SGDLS and YYNGEE. CDR3 nucleotides: TGTGCCAGCAGCGCCCGGGACAGGGCATACAATGAGCAGTTCTTC. This gives the protein CASSARDRAYNEQFF.

The chain carries TRBV7-3 and TRBJ2-4; D might be TRBD2 (6 bases). The CDR3 is 15 residues long. V lost 0 bases, J lost 0 bases, and 6 bases lay in between. Germline values: CDR1 SGHTA, CDR2 FQGTGA. In DNA form, the CDR3 reads TGTGCCAGCAGCTTAACGGGGGGAGCCAAAAACATTCAGTACTTC. This sequence encodes CASSLTGGAKNIQYF.

This sequence joins TRBV6-7 and TRBJ2-1; 10 bases line up with TRBD1. TRBV6-7 is known as an ORF, though its function is uncertain. J was trimmed by 7 bases and V by 3 bases; bases with no gene match: 21. The CDR3 length is 20 residues. The CDR3 region has the DNA TGTGCCAGCAGTTATGGTGGGACAGGGGAGGGTAGCAGGACGTGGAATGAGCAGTTCTTC. Translating gives CASSYGGTGEGSRTWNEQFF.

This clone appeared once. Here the CDR3 DNA reads TGTGCCAGCAGTTCCCCCGGGACAGGGTACCACGAGCAGTACTTC. It encodes CASSSPGTGYHEQYF. This rearrangement joins TRBV28 to TRBJ2-7; 9 nucleotides match TRBD1. Germline V gene data show CDR1 as MDHEN and CDR2 as SYDVKM. V trimming: 4 bases; J trimming: 5 bases; junction bases outside the gene matches: 9. The CDR3 spans 15 residues.

This clone was found once. The chain recombines TRBV7-2 with TRBJ2-7; 10 bases fit TRBD2. Germline-derived CDR1 and CDR2 are SGHTA and FQGNSA. V lost 5 bases, J lost 1 base, and 5 bases stayed unmatched. The length of the CDR3 is 15 residues. Here the CDR3 DNA reads TGTGCCAGCAGCCCAGCGGGAGGGCGATCCTACGAGCAGTACTTC. Encoded protein: CASSPAGGRSYEQYF.